This T cell receptor (beta chain) was sequenced for a study of blood T cells in healthy people across ages. A minimum of 6 million PBMCs was isolated per sample. In the case of this clonotype: A read error may explain this, as a much larger clone is one base away.

The authors ran a second PCR of about 7 to 11 cycles using a sample-barcoded 5' primer and a J-beta primer mix. Sequencing recovered at least 3 million CDR3-containing paired-end reads from each sample. One entry per CDR3 protein, called by TCRdb with MiXCR from the 5' RACE reads. This sample has roughly 800,000 distinct CDR3 sequences, with under 40% found just once. This CDR3 is built from 14 residues. V shed 10 bases and J shed 3 bases, with 16 bases lying between them. Material for sequencing was blood. The TCR sequence derives from a man younger than 35 in good health. This chain connects TRBV12-3 or TRBV12-4 to TRBJ2-1; TRBD1 or TRBD2 may be the D gene (6 bases each). The CDR3 loop is CANRETRDYNEQFF. The CDR3 DNA is TGTGCCAACAGGGAGACTAGGGACTACAATGAGCAGTTCTTC.